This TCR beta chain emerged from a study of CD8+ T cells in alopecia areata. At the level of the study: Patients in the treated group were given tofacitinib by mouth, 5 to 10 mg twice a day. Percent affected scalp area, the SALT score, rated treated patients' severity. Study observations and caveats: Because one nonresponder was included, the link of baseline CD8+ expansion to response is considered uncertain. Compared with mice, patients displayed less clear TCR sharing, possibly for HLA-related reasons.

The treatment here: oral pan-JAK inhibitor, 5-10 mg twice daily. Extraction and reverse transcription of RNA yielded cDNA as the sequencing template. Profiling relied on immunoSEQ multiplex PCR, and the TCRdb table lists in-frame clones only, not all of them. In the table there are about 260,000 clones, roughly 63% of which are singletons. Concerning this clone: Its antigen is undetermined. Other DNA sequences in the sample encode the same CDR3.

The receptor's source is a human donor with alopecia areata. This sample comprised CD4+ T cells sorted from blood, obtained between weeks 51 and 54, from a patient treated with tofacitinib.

CDR3 residues: CAWSGQGRTEAFF. The CDR3, as DNA: TGTGCCTGGAGTGGACAGGGTCGGACTGAAGCTTTCTTT. This chain uses TRBV30 with TRBJ1-1; 7 bases align to TRBD1. Losses at the gene ends were 1 base for V and 5 bases for J; bases not matched to a gene: 4. Germline CDR1 is GTSNPN and CDR2 is SVGIG (reference sequence). The CDR3 loop spans 13 amino acids.